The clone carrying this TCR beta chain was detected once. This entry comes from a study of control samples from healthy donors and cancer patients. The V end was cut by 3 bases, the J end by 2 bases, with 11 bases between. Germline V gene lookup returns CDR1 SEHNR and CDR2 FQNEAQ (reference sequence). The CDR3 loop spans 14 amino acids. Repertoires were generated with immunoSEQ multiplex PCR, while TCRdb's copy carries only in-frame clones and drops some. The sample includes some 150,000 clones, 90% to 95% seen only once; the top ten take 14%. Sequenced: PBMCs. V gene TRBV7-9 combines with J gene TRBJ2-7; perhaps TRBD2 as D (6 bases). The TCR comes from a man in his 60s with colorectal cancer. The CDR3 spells CASSFRGDTYEQYF. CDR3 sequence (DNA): TGTGCCAGCAGCTTCCGCGGGGATACCTACGAGCAGTACTTC.